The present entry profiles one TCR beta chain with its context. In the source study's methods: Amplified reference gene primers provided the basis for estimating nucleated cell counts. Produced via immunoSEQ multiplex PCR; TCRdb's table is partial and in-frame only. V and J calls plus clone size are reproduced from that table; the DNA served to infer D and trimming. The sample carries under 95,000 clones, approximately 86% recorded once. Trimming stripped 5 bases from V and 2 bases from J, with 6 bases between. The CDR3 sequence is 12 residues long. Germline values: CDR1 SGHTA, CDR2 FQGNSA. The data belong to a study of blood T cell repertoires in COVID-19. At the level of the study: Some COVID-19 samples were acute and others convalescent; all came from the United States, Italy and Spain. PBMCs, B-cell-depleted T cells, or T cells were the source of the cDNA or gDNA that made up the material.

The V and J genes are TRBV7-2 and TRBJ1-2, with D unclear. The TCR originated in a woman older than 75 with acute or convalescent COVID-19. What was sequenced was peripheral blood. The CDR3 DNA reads TGTGCCAGCAGCCTAATAAACTATGGCTACACCTTC. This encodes CASSLINYGYTF.